These 10 T cell receptor beta chains originate from one sample sequenced in a study of control samples from healthy donors and cancer patients. Profiled with immunoSEQ multiplex PCR; TCRdb holds only in-frame clones, not every one. The sample shows about 120,000 clones, 85% to 90% of them seen only once. Sequencing was carried out using PBMCs. The receptors stem from a woman in her forties or fifties with colorectal cancer.

The chain has TRBV28 and TRBJ1-5, with TRBD1 as a possible D gene (5 bases). Trimming pared 7 bases from V and 0 bases from J, leaving 16 bases between. Germline V gene sequence: CDR1 MDHEN, CDR2 SYDVKM. CDR3 length: 16 amino acids. This CDR3 reads CASIPGRVFSNQPQHF. CDR3 bases: TGTGCCAGCATCCCGGGCAGGGTGTTTAGCAATCAGCCCCAGCATTTT. The variable domain in full, with the rest retrieved from reference TRBV28 and TRBJ1-5, is DVKVTQSSRYLVKRTGEKVFLECVQDMDHENMFWYRQDPGLGLRLIYFSYDVKMKEKGDIPEGYSVSREKKERFSLILESASTNQTSMYLCASIPGRVFSNQPQHFGDGTRLSIL.

This CDR3 is CASSRYRDVSNQPQHF. The CDR3 region has the DNA TGTGCCAGCAGCAGATACAGGGATGTTAGCAATCAGCCCCAGCATTTT. This chain links TRBV5-6 with TRBJ1-5; possibly TRBD1 for D (6 bases). CDR1 SGHDT and CDR2 YYEEEE come from the germline V gene. V lost 4 bases and J 0 bases, leaving 14 bases between the germline ends. The CDR3 totals 16 residues.

The genes are TRBV28 and TRBJ2-1, with 9 bases fitting TRBD2. CDR1 is MDHEN, CDR2 SYDVKM, per germline. The trim removed 7 bases at V and 0 bases at J, leaving 1 base unmatched. The CDR3 sequence is 14 residues long. CDR3 sequence (DNA): TGTGCCAGCAAGACTAGCGGCTCCTACAATGAGCAGTTCTTC. Protein product: CASKTSGSYNEQFF.

The chain employs TRBV3-1 (or the pseudogene TRBV3-2) and TRBJ2-3, with D uncertain. CDR3 length equals 11 residues. CDR1 and CDR2 from the germline V gene are LGHDT and YNNKEL (reference sequence). V gave up 7 bases and J gave up 4 bases, with 6 bases separating them. CDR3 residues: CASIHADTQYF. The CDR3 nucleotides read TGTGCCAGCATCCATGCAGATACGCAGTATTTT.

The chain combines TRBV10-3 with TRBJ1-5; D ambiguous. CDR3 length: 14 amino acids. CDR1 and CDR2 from the germline V gene are ENHRY and SYGVKD. The V and J ends lost 4 bases and 4 bases respectively, with 11 bases between them. This CDR3 is CAISGGDINQPQHF. In nucleotides, the CDR3 is TGTGCCATCAGTGGTGGAGACATTAATCAGCCCCAGCATTTT.

The rearrangement uses TRBV5-1 and TRBJ1-3; D perhaps matches TRBD1 (5 bases). CDR1 is SGHRS and CDR2 is YFSETQ in the germline V gene. Trimming cost V 0 bases and J 1 base, with 8 bases left between them. There are 15 residues in the CDR3. CDR3 sequence reads: CASSLAGQSGNTIYF. CDR3 bases: TGCGCCAGCAGCTTGGCGGGGCAGTCTGGAAACACCATATATTTT.

The CDR3: CASSQHPRTADYEQYF. In DNA, the CDR3 is TGTGCCAGCAGCCAACACCCAAGGACAGCGGACTACGAGCAGTACTTC. The chain employs TRBV3-1 (or the pseudogene TRBV3-2) and TRBJ2-7, with D perhaps matching TRBD1 (6 bases). Trimming left V 2 bases short and J 3 bases short, with 17 bases between. Germline V gene data show CDR1 as LGHDT and CDR2 as YNNKEL (reference sequence). The CDR3 runs 16 residues.

V gene TRBV6-1 combines with J gene TRBJ1-6; no reliable D call. Between the trimmed V and J ends, which lost 0 bases and 11 bases, there was a span of 8 bases. Looked up from germline, CDR1 is MNHNS and CDR2 is SASEGT. The CDR3 length is 13 residues. The CDR3 protein is CASSEAGSTPLHF. The CDR3, as DNA: TGTGCCAGCAGTGAAGCGGGAAGTACACCCCTCCACTTT.

The chain is built from TRBV19 and TRBJ2-5; 9 bases are shared with TRBD2. V lost 5 bases and J lost 4; bases outside the gene matches: 5. Germline CDR1 reads LNHDA; CDR2 reads SQIVND (reference sequence). This CDR3 is built from 14 residues. The CDR3 spells CASSYKGLAETQYF. CDR3 bases: TGTGCCAGTAGTTACAAGGGACTAGCAGAGACCCAGTACTTC.

This chain connects TRBV3-1 (or the pseudogene TRBV3-2) to TRBJ1-1; perhaps TRBD1 as D (6 bases). Trimming pared 4 bases from V and 9 bases from J, leaving 21 bases between. This CDR3 region has 15 residues. Germline-derived CDR1 and CDR2 are LGHDT and YNNKEL (reference sequence). CDR3 nucleotides: TGTGCCAGCAGCCGTCGGACAGAGATGGAGGGGAAAGCTTTCTTT. Translation gives CASSRRTEMEGKAFF.